Listed below are T cell receptor beta chains from one sample, sequenced in a study of shared clonotypes between healthy human individuals. The data were produced by immunoSEQ multiplex PCR, yet TCRdb's version contains in-frame clones alone and is incomplete. Here the sample spans 800,000 or so clones, about 97% being singletons. Sequencing was carried out using naive CD8+ T cells sorted from blood. All receptors derive from a man in his thirties or forties in good health. Each CDR3 is given with its conserved first and last residue. The D gene is left open where the match is weak. Clone size appears in some rows only: once, few, many, or a class for an expanded clone.

D gene	CDR3 length	clone size	J gene	V gene	CDR3 DNA	CDR3 protein
TRBD1	19	.	TRBJ2-2	TRBV19	TGTGCCAGTAGTATATCCCGGGACAGGGGACTGATCGACACCGGGGAGCTGTTTTTT	CASSISRDRGLIDTGELFF
TRBD2	17	.	TRBJ2-1	TRBV30	TGTGCCTGGAGTTGGGCGGGGTGGGAGACTAGCTGGGATGAGCAGTTCTTC	CAWSWAGWETSWDEQFF
.	15	.	TRBJ2-1	TRBV18	TGTGCCAGCTCACCAGACACCAGAACCTACAATGAGCAGTTCTTC	CASSPDTRTYNEQFF
TRBD1	15	.	TRBJ2-7	TRBV7-9	TGTGCCAGCAGCCTGCCCGACAGGGATCCCTACGAGCAGTACTTC	CASSLPDRDPYEQYF
TRBD1	16	.	TRBJ2-1	TRBV15	TGTGCCACCAGCAGAGATGGGGACAGGGGGCTAAGTGAGCAGTTCTTC	CATSRDGDRGLSEQFF
.	12	.	TRBJ2-7	TRBV11-2	TGTGCCAGCAGCTTAGATTTCTACGAGCAGTACTTC	CASSLDFYEQYF
.	12	once	TRBJ1-2	TRBV7-9	TGTGCCAGCAGCTTCGTCCTAGACGGCTACACCTTC	CASSFVLDGYTF
.	14	once	TRBJ2-7	TRBV11-2	TGTGCCAGCAGCTTAGATCCCAGGACCTACGAGCAGTACTTC	CASSLDPRTYEQYF
.	13	.	TRBJ2-1	TRBV29-1	TGCAGCGTTCTCGGACAGTTCTACAATGAGCAGTTCTTC	CSVLGQFYNEQFF
.	16	.	TRBJ2-1	TRBV14	TGTGCCAGCAGCCAAGATGTGGGGGCGTATTACAATGAGCAGTTCTTC	CASSQDVGAYYNEQFF
.	15	.	TRBJ1-1	TRBV7-9	TGTGCCAGCAGCTTAGGGCAGGGCCAGAACACTGAAGCTTTCTTT	CASSLGQGQNTEAFF
.	15	.	TRBJ1-3	TRBV15	TGTGCCACCAGCAGCAAACAGATCTCTGGAAACACCATATATTTT	CATSSKQISGNTIYF
.	16	.	TRBJ2-1	TRBV2	TGTGCCAGCAGTGGGTTAGCGCAACCCTCCTACAATGAGCAGTTCTTC	CASSGLAQPSYNEQFF
.	14	.	TRBJ2-7	TRBV7-7	TGTGCTAGCAGCCAGGGTGGAGGTCTCTACGAGCAGTACTTC	CASSQGGGLYEQYF
.	13	.	TRBJ2-3	TRBV4-1	TGCGCCAGCAGCAACAGGGACACAGATACGCAGTATTTT	CASSNRDTDTQYF